This T cell receptor (beta chain) was captured in a study of metastatic and nonmetastatic thyroid tumors. Study-level background: The authors compared repertoires across blood and tumor or nodule tissue from malignant and benign thyroid patients.

There were no patients who had received any treatment before thyroid surgery. Study-wide results and limits: Reportedly, malignant thyroid tumors had significantly higher TCR beta diversity than benign nodules, in blood and tumor.

Authors' methods: Built for papillary thyroid cancer, a distant-metastasis classifier drew on CDR3 differences across clinicopathological groups. TCRdb redid the clone calls on the PCR reads using MiXCR. Clone size and V and J calls follow TCRdb, not the original study. The sample has around 20,000 clones; about a quarter are singletons. V lost 2 bases and J 9 bases, leaving 17 bases between the germline ends. From germline, CDR1 is DFQATT and CDR2 SNEGSKA (reference sequence). The CDR3 is 13 amino acids. This clone was picked up one time. What it binds is not known. The chain uses TRBV20-1 and TRBJ2-7; no reliable D call. Sequencing input: tumor tissue. The sequence was collected from a female donor with papillary thyroid cancer or a benign thyroid nodule (not recorded which). Some clones in this sample may be carry-over from other donors' samples. The CDR3 DNA reads TGCAGTGCTAGACTAGTGGGAAGTAATCCGCAGTACTTC. This translates into CSARLVGSNPQYF.